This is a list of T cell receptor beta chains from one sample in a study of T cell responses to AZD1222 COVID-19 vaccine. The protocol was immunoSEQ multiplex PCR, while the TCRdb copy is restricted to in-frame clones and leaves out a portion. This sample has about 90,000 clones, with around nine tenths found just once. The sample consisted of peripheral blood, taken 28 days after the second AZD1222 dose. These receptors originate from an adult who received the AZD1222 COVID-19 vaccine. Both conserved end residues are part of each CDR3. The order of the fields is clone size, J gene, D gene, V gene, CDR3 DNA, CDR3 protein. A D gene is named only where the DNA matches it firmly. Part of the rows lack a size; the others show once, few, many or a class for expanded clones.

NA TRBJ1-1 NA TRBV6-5 TGTGCCAGCAGTTTCGAGGGGTTGAGCACTGAAGCTTTCTTT CASSFEGLSTEAFF
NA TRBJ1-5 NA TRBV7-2 TGTGCCAGCAGCTTAGTATCAGGTAGCAATCAGCCCCAGCATTTT CASSLVSGSNQPQHF
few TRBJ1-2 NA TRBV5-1 TGCGCCAGCAGAGTAAGGGACAACGCTAACTATGGCTACACCTTC CASRVRDNANYGYTF
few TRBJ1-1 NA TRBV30 TGTGCCTGGAGTTTACAGGAGGGGACTGAAGCTTTCTTT CAWSLQEGTEAFF
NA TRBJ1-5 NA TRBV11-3 TGTGCCAGCAGGGGGGCCGAGGTCAATAGCAATCAGCCCCAGCATTTT CASRGAEVNSNQPQHF
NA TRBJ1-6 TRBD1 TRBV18 TGTGCCAGCTCACCCGGACAGGGGCCTCATTCACCCCTCCACTTT CASSPGQGPHSPLHF
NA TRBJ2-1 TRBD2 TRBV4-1 TGCGCCAGCAGCCCTCAATGGCGGGGGGAAACCTACAATGAGCAGTTCTTC CASSPQWRGETYNEQFF
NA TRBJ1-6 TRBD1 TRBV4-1 TGCGCCAGCAGCCAAGTCATTAGGGACAGCAGAAATTCACCCCTCCACTTT CASSQVIRDSRNSPLHF
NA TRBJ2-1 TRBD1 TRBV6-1 TGTGCCAGCACTGAACAGGCCCAGGGGGCTCGGAATGAGCAGTTCTTC CASTEQAQGARNEQFF
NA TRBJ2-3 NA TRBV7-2 TGTGCCAGCAGTAGAGGGGGTGATTCGGCAGATACGCAGTATTTT CASSRGGDSADTQYF
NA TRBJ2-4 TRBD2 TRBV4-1 TGCGCCAGCAGCCAAGGCCCCTCGGGGGGGGCCGGGGCCAAAAACATTCAGTACTTC CASSQGPSGGAGAKNIQYF
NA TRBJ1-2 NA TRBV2 TGTGCCAGCACCCCACCGGGTCGCAATGGCTACACCTTC CASTPPGRNGYTF
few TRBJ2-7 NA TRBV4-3 TGCGCCAGCAGCCAAGGTGACGGCGGTCCCTACGAGCAGTACTTC CASSQGDGGPYEQYF
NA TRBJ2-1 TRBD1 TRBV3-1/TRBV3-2 TGTGCCAGCAGCCAAGGTAGAGGGGGCAGACTCAATGAGCAGTTCTTC CASSQGRGGRLNEQFF
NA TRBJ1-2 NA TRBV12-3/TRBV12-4 TGTGCCAGCAACCCGCGGAGGGGAGCTGGCTACACCTTC CASNPRRGAGYTF
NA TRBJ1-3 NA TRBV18 TGTGCCAGCTCACCGGGACAAAAGGGCTCTGGAAACACCATATATTTT CASSPGQKGSGNTIYF
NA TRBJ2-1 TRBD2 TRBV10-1 TGCGCCAGCAGTGATCCACTTTGCGGGGGTTACAATGAGCAGTTCTTC CASSDPLCGGYNEQFF
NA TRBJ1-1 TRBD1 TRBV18 TGTGCCAGCTCACCAAGACAGGGGGCGAACACTGAAGCTTTCTTT CASSPRQGANTEAFF
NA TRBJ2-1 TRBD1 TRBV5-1 TGCGCCAGCAGCTTGGTATCAGGGGGCGGCTACAATGAGCAGTTCTTC CASSLVSGGGYNEQFF
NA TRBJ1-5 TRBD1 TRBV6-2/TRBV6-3 TGTGCCAGCAGCAGACAGGGAGGACGGCAGCCCCAGCATTTT CASSRQGGRQPQHF
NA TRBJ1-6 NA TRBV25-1 TGTGCCAGCAGTGAATGGCAGGGCAAGAATTCACCCCTCCACTTT CASSEWQGKNSPLHF
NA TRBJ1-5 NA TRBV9 TGTGCCAGCAGCACCAGGGAAGGCCAGCCCCAGCATTTT CASSTREGQPQHF
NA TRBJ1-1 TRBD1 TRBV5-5 TGTGCCAGCAGCTCCGACAGGGGGCTGCGTGGCACTGAAGCTTTCTTT CASSSDRGLRGTEAFF
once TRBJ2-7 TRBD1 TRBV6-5 TGTGCCAGCAGTCCCGGGACAGGTTCCTACGAGCAGTACTTC CASSPGTGSYEQYF
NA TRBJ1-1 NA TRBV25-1 TGTGCCAGCAAATGGGGGGTGAACACTGAAGCTTTCTTT CASKWGVNTEAFF
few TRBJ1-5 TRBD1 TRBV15 TGTGCCACCAGCACCGGGACAGGGATTTATAGCAATCAGCCCCAGCATTTT CATSTGTGIYSNQPQHF
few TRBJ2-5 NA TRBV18 TGTGCCAGCTCACGCAAAGAGACCCAGTACTTC CASSRKETQYF
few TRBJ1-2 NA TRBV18 TGTGCCAGCTCCTCCCAAGATGGGCTTGGCTACACCTTC CASSSQDGLGYTF
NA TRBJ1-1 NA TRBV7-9 TGTGCCAGCAGCTTATCAGGAGGTAACACTGAAGCTTTCTTT CASSLSGGNTEAFF
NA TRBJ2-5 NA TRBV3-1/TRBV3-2 TGTGCCAGCAGCGCCTCACCGGGGGGCCCGGCGACCCAGTACTTC CASSASPGGPATQYF
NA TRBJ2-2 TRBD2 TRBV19 TGTGCCAGTAGTATGCTAGCGGGGGGGCCCGGGGAGCTGTTTTTT CASSMLAGGPGELFF
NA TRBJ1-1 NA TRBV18 TGTGCCAGCTCACCAATAATAGGGAACACTGAAGCTTTCTTT CASSPIIGNTEAFF
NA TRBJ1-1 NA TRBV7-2 TGTGCCAGCAGCTTATGGGGCGTGAACACTGAAGCTTTCTTT CASSLWGVNTEAFF
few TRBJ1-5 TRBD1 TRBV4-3 TGCGCCAGCAGCCACCGTTGGGGACAGGGCAATCAGCCCCAGCATTTT CASSHRWGQGNQPQHF